One sample yielded the 27 T cell receptor beta chains listed below, sequenced in a study of T cell repertoires in cytomegalovirus infection. TCRdb reprocessed the reads with MiXCR, giving one entry per CDR3 protein. The sample contains some 940,000 distinct CDR3 sequences, roughly 30% of which appear only once. Their antigen targets remain unknown. This specimen was cultured CD8+ T cells from PBMCs, taken from culture after CMV antigen stimulation. The receptors were gathered from a human donor in good health (CMV status not recorded). Some clones in this sample may be carry-over from other donors' samples.

This clonotype occurred a few times. The rearrangement uses TRBV6-2 or TRBV6-3 and TRBJ1-1; TRBD1 matches at 8 bases. The CDR3 is made up of 15 amino acids. With 8 bases clipped from V and 1 base from J, the junction kept 9 bases outside the gene matches. Germline assignment: CDR1 MNHEY and CDR2 SVGEGT. This CDR3 reads CASSRTGSGNTEAFF. The CDR3 region has the DNA TGTGCCAGCTCGCGGACAGGGAGCGGGAACACTGAAGCTTTCTTT.

This sequence joins TRBV19 and TRBJ2-2, with TRBD1 identical over 8 bases. V shed 5 bases, J shed 6 bases, and the junction held 2 bases outside the gene matches. The V gene's germline CDR1 is LNHDA and CDR2 SQIVND (reference sequence). CDR3 length equals 13 residues. CDR3 amino acids: CASSRTGSGELFF. The CDR3 DNA is TGTGCCAGTAGTCGGACAGGGTCCGGGGAGCTGTTTTTT.

The sample holds many counts of this clonotype. This chain uses TRBV12-3 or TRBV12-4 with TRBJ2-1; D remains ambiguous. This CDR3 region has 12 residues. V was cut by 5 bases and J by 0 bases, with 2 bases left in between. This chain's CDR3 is CASSVSYNEQFF. CDR3 in DNA: TGTGCCAGCAGTGTCTCCTACAATGAGCAGTTCTTC.

The J gene is TRBJ2-1, the V gene TRBV20-1; D may be TRBD1 (6 bases). Trimming shortened V by 4 bases and J by 2 bases, and 9 bases separated the two germline ends. Germline loops: CDR1 DFQATT, CDR2 SNEGSKA (reference sequence). The CDR3 totals 13 residues. CDR3 amino acids: CSATDSPYNEQFF. The CDR3 DNA sequence: TGCAGTGCTACGGACAGCCCCTACAATGAGCAGTTCTTC.

This clonotype was seen many times. This sequence joins TRBV12-3 or TRBV12-4 and TRBJ1-1; D is undetermined. Trimming cost V 7 bases and J 8 bases, with 8 bases left between them. CDR3 size: 10 residues. The CDR3 coding sequence is TGTGCCAGCACCCTCGGGGAAGCTTTCTTT. As protein: CASTLGEAFF.

The chain joins TRBV7-9 to TRBJ2-7, with a tentative D call TRBD2 (6 bases). Trimming stripped 5 bases from V and 3 bases from J, with 14 bases between. Germline CDR1 is SEHNR and CDR2 is FQNEAQ (reference sequence). CDR3 size: 14 residues. CDR3 sequence: CASSPSTAGYEQYF. In DNA form, the CDR3 reads TGTGCCAGCAGCCCTTCAACAGCGGGCTACGAGCAGTACTTC.

This clonotype was observed a single time. V usage is TRBV7-6 and J usage is TRBJ1-1; no clear D. The V gene lost 5 bases and the J gene lost 0 bases, with 22 bases spanning the gap. This CDR3 has 18 amino acids. The V gene's germline CDR1 is SGHVS and CDR2 FNYEAQ. The CDR3 is CASSRLQDGPSMNTEAFF. The CDR3 nucleotides are TGTGCCAGCAGCCGACTCCAGGACGGACCAAGCATGAACACTGAAGCTTTCTTT.

The CDR3 nucleotides are TGTGCCAGCAGCTTTAGCGGGGGGGCCTATGAGCTGTTTTTT. Amino acid sequence: CASSFSGGAYELFF. The chain joins TRBV7-8 to TRBJ2-2, with 11 positions matching TRBD2. Trimming removed 3 bases from V and 11 bases from J; junction bases left unmatched: 5. The CDR3 length is 14 residues. Germline CDR1 is SGHVS and CDR2 is FQNEAQ.

J is TRBJ2-5 and V is TRBV19; D gene unclear. The ends were cut back, 7 bases at V and 5 bases at J, with 11 bases in the middle. The CDR3 spans 12 residues. Per the germline V gene, CDR1 is LNHDA and CDR2 is SQIVND (reference sequence). The CDR3 sequence is CASKGPGETQYF. The DNA of the CDR3 is TGTGCCAGTAAGGGCCCTGGGGAGACCCAGTACTTC. Full variable domain (outside the CDR3, taken from reference TRBV19 and TRBJ2-5): DGGITQSPKYLFRKEGQNVTLSCEQNLNHDAMYWYRQDPGQGLRLIYYSQIVNDFQKGDIAEGYSVSREKKESFPLTVTSAQKNPTAFYLCASKGPGETQYFGPGTRLLVL.

The CDR3 is CASTGGYAYEQYF. The DNA for the CDR3 is TGTGCCAGCACCGGGGGCTACGCCTACGAGCAGTACTTC. The chain links TRBV27 to TRBJ2-7; perhaps D is TRBD1 or TRBD2 (6 bases each). Germline V gene data show CDR1 as MNHEY and CDR2 as SMNVEV (reference sequence). The CDR3 totals 13 residues. V lost 7 bases to trimming and J lost 2 bases, with 12 bases between them.

The chain combines TRBV12-3 or TRBV12-4 with TRBJ2-2, with D maybe TRBD1 (6 bases). The germline V and J ends were trimmed by 4 bases and 5 bases, with 11 bases remaining between them. The CDR3 runs to 14 residues. CDR3 in DNA: TGTGCCAGCAGTTCGGCAGGGGTGACCGGGGAGCTGTTTTTT. Translation: CASSSAGVTGELFF.

This clonotype has a single count. The chain is built from TRBV25-1 and TRBJ1-4; 7 bases are a match to TRBD1. V trimming: 1 base; J trimming: 5 bases; junction bases outside the gene matches: 4. In germline, CDR1 is MGHDK, CDR2 SYGVNS. The CDR3 is 15 amino acids. CDR3 residues: CASSEWDRGNEKLFF. CDR3 coding DNA: TGTGCCAGCAGTGAATGGGACAGAGGAAATGAAAAACTGTTTTTT.

This clonotype was recorded a few times. The J gene is TRBJ1-5, the V gene TRBV6-6, with D perhaps matching TRBD1 (6 bases). This CDR3 contains 18 residues. V lost 10 bases and J lost 5, with 30 bases in between. Germline assignment: CDR1 MNHNY and CDR2 SVGAGI (reference sequence). The CDR3 protein is CATTILRPSLEGDQPQHF. CDR3 sequence (DNA): TGTGCCACTACCATCCTGAGACCCAGCCTCGAGGGGGATCAGCCCCAGCATTTT.

The sample holds many counts of this clonotype. The V gene is TRBV7-2, the J gene TRBJ1-1; 10 nucleotides match TRBD1. Germline CDR1 is SGHTA and CDR2 is FQGNSA. The CDR3 totals 15 residues. V lost 5 bases, J lost 5 bases, and 8 bases stayed unmatched. CDR3: CASSPRTGGRTEAFF. In DNA, the CDR3 is TGTGCCAGCAGCCCCCGGACAGGGGGTAGGACTGAAGCTTTCTTT. The entire variable domain, with the rest obtained from reference TRBV7-2 and TRBJ1-1, is as follows: GAGVSQSPSNKVTEKGKDVELRCDPISGHTALYWYRQSLGQGLEFLIYFQGNSAPDKSGLPSDRFSAERTGGSVSTLTIQRTQQEDSAVYLCASSPRTGGRTEAFFGQGTRLTVV.

This clonotype came up many times. The gene calls are TRBV7-6 and TRBJ2-1, with a tentative D call TRBD2 (5 bases). The CDR3 loop spans 17 amino acids. Germline loops: CDR1 SGHVS, CDR2 FNYEAQ. Trimming took off 2 bases at V and 0 bases at J, with 14 bases between the two ends. CDR3 residues: CASSLYSGVSSYNEQFF. The DNA for the CDR3 is TGTGCCAGCAGCTTATATTCCGGGGTGAGCTCCTACAATGAGCAGTTCTTC.

This rearrangement joins TRBV4-1 to TRBJ2-1; maybe TRBD1 (6 bases). The V and J ends lost 2 bases and 5 bases respectively, with 13 bases between them. This CDR3 has 15 residues. Germline CDR1 is MGHRA and CDR2 is YSYEKL. Here the CDR3 DNA reads TGCGCCAGCAGCCAATCCGGGACACCTGACAATGAGCAGTTCTTC. Translating gives CASSQSGTPDNEQFF.

This clonotype has only a few counts. The gene calls are TRBV2 and TRBJ2-1; D is undetermined. The CDR3 loop spans 16 amino acids. V was clipped by 5 bases and J by 7 bases, with 21 bases between them. Germline CDR1 is SNHLY and CDR2 is FYNNEI. This CDR3 reads CASSLDPGSIANEQFF. The CDR3 coding sequence is TGTGCCAGCAGTTTAGACCCGGGCTCCATCGCAAATGAGCAGTTCTTC.

At least ten counts were recorded for this clonotype. The chain links TRBV12-3 or TRBV12-4 to TRBJ2-5; TRBD1 aligns across 8 bases. There are 15 residues in the CDR3. V trimming: 6 bases; J trimming: 1 base; junction bases outside the gene matches: 7. CDR3 bases: TGTGCCAGCAGACTCACAGGGGGGAGCCAAGAGACCCAGTACTTC. Protein product: CASRLTGGSQETQYF.

This clonotype was found many times. This chain links TRBV7-8 with TRBJ1-2; 7 positions match TRBD1. The CDR3 is 14 residues long. The germline V gene has CDR1 SGHVS and CDR2 FQNEAQ. The V and J ends lost 1 base and 12 bases, in that order; junction bases with no gene match: 11. This chain's CDR3 is CASSLEGGGPKNTF. CDR3 DNA: TGTGCCAGCAGCTTAGAAGGAGGGGGCCCAAAAAACACCTTC.

This clonotype showed up just a few times. The rearrangement links TRBV4-1 to TRBJ1-2; TRBD1 agrees at 10 bases. Germline CDR1 MGHRA, CDR2 YSYEKL. V lost 5 bases to trimming and J lost 7 bases; unmatched junction nucleotides: 10. This CDR3 contains 15 residues. The CDR3 here is CASSAPGTGEFGYTF. The CDR3 nucleotides read TGCGCCAGCAGCGCCCCCGGGACAGGGGAGTTTGGCTACACCTTC.

This clonotype was detected only a few times. The chain couples TRBV6-1 to TRBJ2-2; tentatively, D is TRBD1 or TRBD2 (5 bases each). The V gene lost 6 bases and the J gene lost 4 bases, with 9 bases spanning the gap. CDR3 size: 13 residues. CDR1 and CDR2 from the germline V gene are MNHNS and SASEGT. CDR3: CASRSGTTGELFF. DNA of the CDR3: TGTGCCAGCAGGTCAGGGACCACCGGGGAGCTGTTTTTT.

This clonotype was recorded a few times. This chain links TRBV19 with TRBJ1-2, with 7 bases fitting TRBD1. This CDR3 comprises 13 residues. The J segment lost 5 bases and the V segment lost 5 bases, leaving 5 bases of the junction unmatched. The germline gives CDR1 LNHDA, CDR2 SQIVND (reference sequence). The CDR3 here is CASSLDRFYGYTF. The CDR3, as DNA: TGTGCCAGTAGTTTGGACAGGTTTTATGGCTACACCTTC.

Concerning this clonotype: The junction differs from germline at one of its ends, possibly a read error. The gene calls are TRBV27 and TRBJ2-6; the D call may be TRBD1 or TRBD2 (5 bases each). Germline V gene data show CDR1 as MNHEY and CDR2 as SMNVEV (reference sequence). The CDR3 contains 15 residues. CDR3 sequence (DNA): TGTGCCAGCAGTTCGGGAATTTCTGGGGCCAACGTCCGGACTTTC. Translated: CASSSGISGANVRTF.

Of note for this clonotype: At one boundary the junction diverges from the germline segment, which might be a read error. The chain employs TRBV7-7 and TRBJ2-5; D might be TRBD1 (5 bases). This CDR3 has 14 amino acids. Per germline, CDR1 SSHAT and CDR2 FNYEAQ (reference sequence). CDR3 protein: CASSLADRGGTQYF. The CDR3 DNA is TGTGCTAGCAGCTTGGCCGATAGGGGTGGGACCCAGTACTTC. Full variable domain (outside the CDR3, taken from reference TRBV7-7 and TRBJ2-5): GAGVSQSPRYKVTKRGQDVTLRCDPISSHATLYWYQQALGQGPEFLTYFNYEAQPDKSGLPSDRFSAERPEGSISTLTIQRTEQRDSAMYRCASSLADRGGTQYFGPGTRLLVL.

The sample holds a few counts of this clonotype. V gene TRBV7-6 combines with J gene TRBJ1-4, with D perhaps matching TRBD1 (6 bases). CDR1 is SGHVS and CDR2 is FNYEAQ in the germline V gene. The CDR3 extends over 18 amino acids. V lost 5 bases to trimming and J lost 5 bases, with 24 bases between them. The DNA of the CDR3 is TGTGCCAGCAGCCCCTTGGTATTGCAGGGGAGGATAAATGAAAAACTGTTTTTT. Translation gives CASSPLVLQGRINEKLFF.

This chain connects TRBV29-1 to TRBJ1-1; D gene unclear. Germline lookup yields CDR1 SQVTM and CDR2 ANQGSEA. The CDR3 spans 12 residues. V gave up 4 bases and J gave up 5 bases, with 11 bases separating them. CDR3 amino acids: CSVVGSGTEAFF. The CDR3, as DNA: TGCAGCGTTGTGGGTTCTGGGACTGAAGCTTTCTTT.

About this clonotype itself: This may stem from a read error, because a much larger clone lies one nucleotide away. The rearrangement uses TRBV7-8 and TRBJ2-3; TRBD2 matches 7 bases. Per the germline V gene, CDR1 is SGHVS and CDR2 is FQNEAQ. The CDR3 has 16 amino acids. The CDR3 reads CDSSSTERGSTDTQYF. CDR3 nucleotides: TGTGACAGCAGCTCCACCGAGCGGGGTAGCACAGATACGCAGTATTTT.